The 9 T cell receptor beta chains below all came from one sample that was sequenced in a study of CD8 T cells in ankylosing spondylitis (dated by TCRdb to between 2016 and 2019). Libraries came from 5' RACE. The sequencing machine was an Illumina HiSeq 2500. In-frame beta chains were kept once TCRdb had trimmed the public reads at Q25 with fastp and called clones with MiXCR. Entries that share a CDR3 protein sequence are merged under the most common genes and DNA. This sample gives about 140,000 distinct CDR3 sequences in total; more than 5.5% of them show up just once. The ten top clones hold 9.5% to 15% of the sample. Sequenced sample: blood, either unsorted or a sorted T cell fraction (not recorded which). These receptor sequences come from a female donor with ankylosing spondylitis or in good health (not recorded which).

This clonotype was recorded many times. The V call is TRBV3-1, the J call TRBJ1-2, with 7 bases fitting TRBD1. In germline, CDR1 is LGHDT, CDR2 YNNKEL (reference sequence). V shed 5 bases and J 8 bases; nucleotides not matched to a gene: 14. CDR3 length equals 15 residues. CDR3 protein: CASSTQTGWSVGYTF. The CDR3 DNA reads TGTGCCAGCAGCACCCAGACAGGGTGGAGTGTGGGCTACACCTTC.

This clonotype showed up many times. The chain uses TRBV12-3 or TRBV12-4 and TRBJ1-3; D unresolved. The V end was cut by 6 bases, the J end by 4 bases, with 7 bases between. This CDR3 region has 12 residues. In DNA form, the CDR3 reads TGTGCCAGCAGATCAGCGGGAAACACCATATATTTT. The encoded protein is CASRSAGNTIYF.

This chain connects TRBV5-1 to TRBJ2-1; the D call may be TRBD1 or TRBD2 (6 bases each). The V end lost 4 bases, the J end lost 10 bases, and 12 bases lay between the germline ends. The CDR3 has 12 residues. The V gene's germline CDR1 is SGHRS and CDR2 YFSETQ. The CDR3 spells CASSRGTIEQFF. In DNA, the CDR3 is TGCGCCAGCAGCCGGGGGACAATCGAGCAGTTCTTC.

This clonotype was detected ten times or more. This chain uses TRBV5-1 with TRBJ2-3; D gene unclear. Trimming stripped 0 bases from V and 2 bases from J, with 4 bases between. CDR3 length: 13 amino acids. The V gene's germline CDR1 is SGHRS and CDR2 YFSETQ. The DNA for the CDR3 is TGCGCCAGCAGCTTGGCCACCACAGATACGCAGTATTTT. Its translation is CASSLATTDTQYF.

This clonotype appeared many times. The V gene is TRBV3-1, the J gene TRBJ2-5; D is unclear. CDR1 is LGHDT, CDR2 YNNKEL, per germline (reference sequence). This CDR3 region has 13 residues. The ends were cut back, 4 bases at V and 5 bases at J, with 11 bases in the middle. CDR3 nucleotides: TGTGCCAGCAGCCCCACCAGCGTGGAGACCCAGTACTTC. It is translated as CASSPTSVETQYF.

This clonotype was detected many times. The chain recombines TRBV24-1 with TRBJ2-3, with 9 bases fitting TRBD1. This CDR3 contains 15 residues. Germline CDR1 and CDR2: KGHDR and SFDVKD. Trimming at V came to 2 bases and at J to 7 bases, leaving 6 bases not matched to a gene. The CDR3 coding sequence is TGTGCCACCAGTGATTCTGGGACAGGGAGAAATACGCAGTATTTT. It encodes CATSDSGTGRNTQYF.

A few counts support this clonotype. The chain uses TRBV18 and TRBJ2-5; the match to TRBD2 covers 7 bases. Germline V CDR1 and CDR2: KGHSH, LQKENI. CDR3 length: 15 residues. Unmatched junction bases numbered 4, after V lost 3 bases and J lost 0 bases. Here the CDR3 reads CASSPIAGDQETQYF. The CDR3 DNA reads TGTGCCAGCTCACCGATTGCGGGGGACCAAGAGACCCAGTACTTC.

V usage is TRBV5-1 and J usage is TRBJ1-2, with no clear D. Trimming stripped 0 bases from V and 2 bases from J, with 5 bases between. The CDR3 spans 13 residues. Germline loops: CDR1 SGHRS, CDR2 YFSETQ. CDR3 sequence reads: CASSLATNYGYTF. CDR3 coding DNA: TGCGCCAGCAGCTTGGCAACCAACTATGGCTACACCTTC.

This clonotype was counted only a few times. The chain combines TRBV12-3 or TRBV12-4 with TRBJ2-7; TRBD2 matches 8 bases. There are 16 residues in the CDR3. Unmatched junction bases numbered 16, after V lost 5 bases and J lost 7 bases. CDR3 DNA sequence: TGTGCCAGCAGTCTCCCTCGCAGCGGGGGCTTGAGGGAGCAGTACTTC. Its translation is CASSLPRSGGLREQYF.